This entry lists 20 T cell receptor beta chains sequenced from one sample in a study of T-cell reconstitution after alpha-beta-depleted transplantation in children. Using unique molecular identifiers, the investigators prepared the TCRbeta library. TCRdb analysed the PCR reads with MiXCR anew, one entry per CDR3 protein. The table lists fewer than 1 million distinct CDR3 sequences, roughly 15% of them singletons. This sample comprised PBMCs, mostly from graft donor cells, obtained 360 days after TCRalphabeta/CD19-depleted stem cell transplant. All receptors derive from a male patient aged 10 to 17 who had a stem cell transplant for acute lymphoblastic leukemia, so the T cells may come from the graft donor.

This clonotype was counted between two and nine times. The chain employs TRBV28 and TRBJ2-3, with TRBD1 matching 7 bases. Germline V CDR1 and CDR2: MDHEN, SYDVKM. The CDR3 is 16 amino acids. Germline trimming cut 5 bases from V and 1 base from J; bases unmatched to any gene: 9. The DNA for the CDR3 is TGTGCCAGCAGTCTACCATTTGGACAGGGCACAGATACGCAGTATTTT. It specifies CASSLPFGQGTDTQYF.

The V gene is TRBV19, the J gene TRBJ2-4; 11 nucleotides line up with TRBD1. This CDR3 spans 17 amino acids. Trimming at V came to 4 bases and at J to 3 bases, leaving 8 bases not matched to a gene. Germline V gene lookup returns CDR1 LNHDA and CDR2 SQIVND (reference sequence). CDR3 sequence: CASSTDRGRLGKNIQYF. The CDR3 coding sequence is TGTGCCAGTAGTACGGACAGGGGGCGCTTAGGCAAAAACATTCAGTACTTC. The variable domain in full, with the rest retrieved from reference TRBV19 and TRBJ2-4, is DGGITQSPKYLFRKEGQNVTLSCEQNLNHDAMYWYRQDPGQGLRLIYYSQIVNDFQKGDIAEGYSVSREKKESFPLTVTSAQKNPTAFYLCASSTDRGRLGKNIQYFGAGTRLSVL.

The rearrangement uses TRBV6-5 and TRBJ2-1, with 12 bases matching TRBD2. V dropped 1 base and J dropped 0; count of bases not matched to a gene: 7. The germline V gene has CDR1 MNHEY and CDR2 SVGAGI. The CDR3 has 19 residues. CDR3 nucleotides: TGTGCCAGCAGTTACTTAACTAGCGGGAGGATGAGCTCCTACAATGAGCAGTTCTTC. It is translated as CASSYLTSGRMSSYNEQFF.

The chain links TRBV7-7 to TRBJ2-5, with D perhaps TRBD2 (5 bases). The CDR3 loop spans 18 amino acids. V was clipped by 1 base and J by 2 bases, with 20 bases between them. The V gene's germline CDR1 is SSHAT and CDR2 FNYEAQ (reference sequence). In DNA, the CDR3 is TGTGCCAGCAGCTTAGTGGTATCTAGCAGGCCCCTTCAAGAGACCCAGTACTTC. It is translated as CASSLVVSSRPLQETQYF. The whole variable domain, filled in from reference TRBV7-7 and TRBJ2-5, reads GAGVSQSPRYKVTKRGQDVTLRCDPISSHATLYWYQQALGQGPEFLTYFNYEAQPDKSGLPSDRFSAERPEGSISTLTIQRTEQRDSAMYRCASSLVVSSRPLQETQYFGPGTRLLVL.

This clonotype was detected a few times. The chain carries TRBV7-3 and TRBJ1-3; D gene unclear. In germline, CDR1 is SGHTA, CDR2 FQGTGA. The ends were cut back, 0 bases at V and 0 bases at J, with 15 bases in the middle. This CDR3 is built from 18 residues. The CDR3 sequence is CASSLTSPGTPSGNTIYF. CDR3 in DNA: TGTGCCAGCAGCTTAACGTCCCCGGGAACTCCCTCTGGAAACACCATATATTTT.

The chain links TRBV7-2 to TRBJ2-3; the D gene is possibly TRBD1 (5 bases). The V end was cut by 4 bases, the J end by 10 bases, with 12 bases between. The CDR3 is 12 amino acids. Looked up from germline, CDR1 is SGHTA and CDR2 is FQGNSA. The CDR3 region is CASSSRQSAQYF. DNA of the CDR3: TGTGCCAGCAGCTCCAGACAGTCGGCGCAGTATTTT. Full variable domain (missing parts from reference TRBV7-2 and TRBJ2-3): GAGVSQSPSNKVTEKGKDVELRCDPISGHTALYWYRQSLGQGLEFLIYFQGNSAPDKSGLPSDRFSAERTGGSVSTLTIQRTQQEDSAVYLCASSSRQSAQYFGPGTRLTVL.

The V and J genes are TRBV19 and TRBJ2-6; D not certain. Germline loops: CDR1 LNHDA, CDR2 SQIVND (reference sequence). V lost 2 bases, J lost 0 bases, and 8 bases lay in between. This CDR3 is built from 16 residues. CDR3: CASSIIQSSGANVLTF. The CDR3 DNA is TGTGCCAGTAGTATAATCCAGAGCTCTGGGGCCAACGTCCTGACTTTC. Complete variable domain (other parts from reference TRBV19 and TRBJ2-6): DGGITQSPKYLFRKEGQNVTLSCEQNLNHDAMYWYRQDPGQGLRLIYYSQIVNDFQKGDIAEGYSVSREKKESFPLTVTSAQKNPTAFYLCASSIIQSSGANVLTFGAGSRLTVL.

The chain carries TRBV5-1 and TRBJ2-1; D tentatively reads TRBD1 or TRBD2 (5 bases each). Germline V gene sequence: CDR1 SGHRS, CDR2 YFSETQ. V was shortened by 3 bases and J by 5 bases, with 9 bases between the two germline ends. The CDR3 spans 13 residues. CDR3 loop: CASSYGADNEQFF. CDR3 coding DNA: TGCGCCAGCAGCTACGGGGCTGACAATGAGCAGTTCTTC.

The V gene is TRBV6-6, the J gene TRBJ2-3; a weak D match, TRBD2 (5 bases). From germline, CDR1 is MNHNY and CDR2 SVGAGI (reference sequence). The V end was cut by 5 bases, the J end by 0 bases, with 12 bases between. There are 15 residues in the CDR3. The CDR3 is CASSKDWPSTDTQYF. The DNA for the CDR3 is TGTGCCAGCAGTAAGGACTGGCCGAGCACAGATACGCAGTATTTT.

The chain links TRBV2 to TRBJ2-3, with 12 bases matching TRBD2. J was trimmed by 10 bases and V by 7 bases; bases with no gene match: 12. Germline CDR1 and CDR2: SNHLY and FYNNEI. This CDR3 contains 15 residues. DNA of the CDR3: TGTGCCAGCAACTCTCTAGCGGGAGGGCCTAATTCGCAGTATTTT. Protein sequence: CASNSLAGGPNSQYF.

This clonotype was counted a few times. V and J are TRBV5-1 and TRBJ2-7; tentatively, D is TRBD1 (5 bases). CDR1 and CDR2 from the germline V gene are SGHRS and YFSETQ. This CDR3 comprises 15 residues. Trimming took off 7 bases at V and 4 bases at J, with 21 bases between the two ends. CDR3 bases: TGCGCCAGCGCGATCACACAGGAGAGTAGTTACGAGCAGTACTTC. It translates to CASAITQESSYEQYF.

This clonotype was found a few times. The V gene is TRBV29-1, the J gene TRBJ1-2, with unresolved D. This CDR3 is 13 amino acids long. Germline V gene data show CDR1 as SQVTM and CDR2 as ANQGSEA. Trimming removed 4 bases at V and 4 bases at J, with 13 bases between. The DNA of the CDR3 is TGCAGCGTTGTACGTACGGCGTCCTATGGCTACACCTTC. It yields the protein CSVVRTASYGYTF.

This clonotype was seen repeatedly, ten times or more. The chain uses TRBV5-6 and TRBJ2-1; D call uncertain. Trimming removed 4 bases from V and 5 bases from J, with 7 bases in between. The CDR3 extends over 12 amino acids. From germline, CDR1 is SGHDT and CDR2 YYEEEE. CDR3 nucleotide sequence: TGTGCCAGCAGCGTTGGCAACAATGAGCAGTTCTTC. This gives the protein CASSVGNNEQFF.

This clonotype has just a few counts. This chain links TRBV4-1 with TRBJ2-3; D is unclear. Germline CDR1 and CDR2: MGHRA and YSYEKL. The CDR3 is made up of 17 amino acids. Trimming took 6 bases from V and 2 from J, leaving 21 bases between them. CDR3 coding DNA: TGCGCCAGCAGTTTTTCGGGCCGCCTCACCGCCACAGATACGCAGTATTTT. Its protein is CASSFSGRLTATDTQYF.

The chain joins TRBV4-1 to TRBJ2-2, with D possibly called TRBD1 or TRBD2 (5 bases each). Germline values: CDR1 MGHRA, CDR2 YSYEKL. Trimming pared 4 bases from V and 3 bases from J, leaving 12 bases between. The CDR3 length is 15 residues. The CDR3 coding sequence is TGCGCCAGCAGCCCTCACGGGGCCTACACCGGGGAGCTGTTTTTT. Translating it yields CASSPHGAYTGELFF.

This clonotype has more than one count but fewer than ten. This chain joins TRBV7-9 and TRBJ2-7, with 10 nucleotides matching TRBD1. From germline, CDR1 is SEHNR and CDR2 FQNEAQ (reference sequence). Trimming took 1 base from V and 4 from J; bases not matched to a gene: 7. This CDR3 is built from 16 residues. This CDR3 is CASSLGMGDRGYEQYF. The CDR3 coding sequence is TGTGCCAGCAGCTTAGGGATGGGGGACAGGGGATACGAGCAGTACTTC.

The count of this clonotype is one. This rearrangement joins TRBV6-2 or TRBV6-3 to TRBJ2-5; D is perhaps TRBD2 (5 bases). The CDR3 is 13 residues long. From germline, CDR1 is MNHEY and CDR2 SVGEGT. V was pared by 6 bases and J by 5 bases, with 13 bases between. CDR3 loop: CASSKVARETQYF. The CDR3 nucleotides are TGTGCCAGCAGCAAAGTAGCGCGCGAGACCCAGTACTTC.

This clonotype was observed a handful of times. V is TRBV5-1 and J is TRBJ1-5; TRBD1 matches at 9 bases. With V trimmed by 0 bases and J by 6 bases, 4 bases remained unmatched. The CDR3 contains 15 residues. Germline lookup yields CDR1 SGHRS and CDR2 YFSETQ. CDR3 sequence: CASSLGTGASQPQHF. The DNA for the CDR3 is TGCGCCAGCAGCTTGGGGACAGGGGCGAGTCAGCCCCAGCATTTT. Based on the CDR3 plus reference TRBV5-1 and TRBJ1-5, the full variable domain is KAGVTQTPRYLIKTRGQQVTLSCSPISGHRSVSWYQQTPGQGLQFLFEYFSETQRNKGNFPGRFSGRQFSNSRSEMNVSTLELGDSALYLCASSLGTGASQPQHFGDGTRLSIL.

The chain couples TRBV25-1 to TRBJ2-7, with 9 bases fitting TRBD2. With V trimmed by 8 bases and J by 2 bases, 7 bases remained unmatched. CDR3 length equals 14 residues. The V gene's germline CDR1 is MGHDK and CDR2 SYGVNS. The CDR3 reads CASPGLASTYEQYF. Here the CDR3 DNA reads TGTGCCAGCCCTGGACTAGCGTCCACCTACGAGCAGTACTTC.

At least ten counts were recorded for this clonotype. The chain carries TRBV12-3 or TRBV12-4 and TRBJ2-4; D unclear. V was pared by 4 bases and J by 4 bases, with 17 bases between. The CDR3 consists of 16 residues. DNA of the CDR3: TGTGCCAGCAGTTCCCCACGCAGACTGCGAAAAAACATTCAGTACTTC. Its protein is CASSSPRRLRKNIQYF.